These T cell receptor beta chains were read from a single sample in a study of esophageal squamous cell carcinoma under preoperative chemotherapy. TCRdb processed the PCR reads anew with MiXCR; each CDR3 protein has one entry. The sample has roughly 1,500 distinct CDR3 sequences; roughly 29% are singletons. The specimen was taken from a patient given preoperative chemotherapy. The receptor set was obtained from a human donor with esophageal squamous cell carcinoma. The donor label of this sample is uncertain. CDR3s include the opening cysteine and the closing phenylalanine or tryptophan. Each record gives: J gene, V gene, D gene, clone size, CDR3 DNA, CDR3 protein. The D gene is left open where the match is weak. Clone size is stated in some rows and not others, as once, few, many or a class when expanded.

>TRBJ1-2|TRBV10-1|TRBD1|medium-sized
TGCGCCCTTCGCAGGGGGCAATTCGGCTACACCTTC
CALRRGQFGYTF
>TRBJ2-1|TRBV6-1|-|large
TGTGCCAGCAGTGAAGAGTACGGAACCTACGAGCAGTTCTTC
CASSEEYGTYEQFF
>TRBJ2-4|TRBV6-1|-|medium-sized
TGTGCCAGCAGTGATGCTGGCCTCAAAAACATTCAGTACTTC
CASSDAGLKNIQYF
>TRBJ2-2|TRBV20-1|-|-
TGCAGTGCTAGAGATTGGGGCTCCTCGAACACCGGGGAGCTGTTTTTT
CSARDWGSSNTGELFF
>TRBJ2-7|TRBV6-2/TRBV6-3|TRBD2|-
TGTGCCAGCAGCAACGGGCGGGAGGGCCACGAGCAGTACTTC
CASSNGREGHEQYF
>TRBJ1-1|TRBV5-1|-|-
TGCGCCAGCAGCTCACAGGACACCACGAACACTGAAGCTTTCTTT
CASSSQDTTNTEAFF
>TRBJ1-1|TRBV6-1|-|-
TGTGCCGGCAGGGAGAACAGGAACACTGAAGCTTTCTTT
CAGRENRNTEAFF
>TRBJ1-1|TRBV20-1|TRBD1|-
TGCAGTGCTAGTCCCGGGACAGTAGGGAACACTGAAGCTTTCTTT
CSASPGTVGNTEAFF
>TRBJ2-3|TRBV7-8|-|-
TGTGCCAGCACCGTCAGCACAGATACGCAGTATTTT
CASTVSTDTQYF
>TRBJ2-1|TRBV4-1|-|large
TGCGCCAGCAGCCAAGATTTTTACAATGAGCAGTTCTTC
CASSQDFYNEQFF
>TRBJ1-1|TRBV6-1|-|medium-sized
TGTGCCAGCAGCTCAGTCCAGAACACTGAAGCTTTCTTT
CASSSVQNTEAFF
>TRBJ2-1|TRBV4-2|-|-
TGTGCCAGCAGCCAAGATAGGAGCGGGTCGGGACTTGAGCGGTTCTTC
CASSQDRSGSGLERFF
>TRBJ2-3|TRBV6-1|-|once
TGTGCCAGCGGAGGAGGAGATACGCAGTATTTT
CASGGGDTQYF
>TRBJ2-4|TRBV7-8|TRBD2|large
TGTGCCAGCAGCCCGGCTAGCGGGAGGCCGTCGGTCAATGAGCAGTACTTC
CASSPASGRPSVNEQYF
>TRBJ2-7|TRBV7-9|-|-
TGTGCCAGCCAAAGGGGAAACTCCTACGAGCAGTACTTC
CASQRGNSYEQYF
>TRBJ1-6|TRBV6-1|-|few
TGTGCCAGCCTGATATCGAGCAATTCACCCCTCCACTTT
CASLISSNSPLHF
>TRBJ2-5|TRBV5-4|-|-
TGTGCCAGCAGGCGGGGACAGTCCCAAGAGACCCAGTACTTC
CASRRGQSQETQYF
>TRBJ2-7|TRBV7-6|-|large
TGTGCCAGCAGCTTAGGGGTTAAGGGGGGAAACTACGAGCAGTACTTC
CASSLGVKGGNYEQYF
>TRBJ1-1|TRBV6-4|-|-
TGTGCCAGCAGTGACTCTTCAGGGAGGTCTGAAGCTTTCTTT
CASSDSSGRSEAFF
>TRBJ2-1|TRBV11-3|TRBD2|-
TGTGCCAGCAGCCGAGGGACTAGCGGGGTCTACAATGAGCAGTTCTTC
CASSRGTSGVYNEQFF
>TRBJ2-1|TRBV10-1|TRBD2|-
TGCGCGAGCAGTGAGCGCTACTGTAGCGGGAAGAATGAGCAGTTCTTC
CASSERYCSGKNEQFF
>TRBJ2-3|TRBV7-2|-|medium-sized
TGTGCCAGCAGCTCCGTGATCACAGATACGCAGTATTTT
CASSSVITDTQYF
>TRBJ2-1|TRBV4-1|-|once
TGCGCCAGCAGCCAAGGTTTTTACAATGAGCAGGTCTTC
CASSQGFYNEQVF
>TRBJ2-1|TRBV6-4|-|medium-sized
TGTGCCAGCAGTGACTCGAGGGCGGGTTCCTACAATGAGCAGTTCTTC
CASSDSRAGSYNEQFF
>TRBJ1-1|TRBV10-3|-|-
TGTGCCATCAGGGAGTCCGGAACAGCCAACACTGAAGCTGTCTTT
CAIRESGTANTEAVF
>TRBJ2-1|TRBV4-3|TRBD2|-
TGCGCCAGCAGCCCCTCAGATAGCGGGAGTTTCGATGAGCAGTTCTTC
CASSPSDSGSFDEQFF
>TRBJ2-7|TRBV11-2|TRBD2|few
TGTGCCAGCAGCATAGCGGGAGGGCCAAGTAATGGGTACTACGAGCAGTACTTC
CASSIAGGPSNGYYEQYF
>TRBJ1-1|TRBV7-8|-|few
TGTGCCAGCAGCTTAATTAGCAGGGGCACTGAAGCTTTCTTT
CASSLISRGTEAFF
>TRBJ2-7|TRBV6-1|-|-
TGTGCCAGCAGTGACGACAGCTTCTCCTACGAGCAGTACTTC
CASSDDSFSYEQYF
>TRBJ1-6|TRBV7-6|-|-
TGTGCCAGCAGCTTAGCAGGGGGGGTGGGTAATTCACCCCTCCACTTT
CASSLAGGVGNSPLHF
>TRBJ2-7|TRBV6-1|-|medium-sized
TGTGCCAGCAGTGAGAGCTGGCAGGCCCCCTACGAGCAGTACTTC
CASSESWQAPYEQYF
>TRBJ2-7|TRBV6-2/TRBV6-3|TRBD1|medium-sized
TGTGCCAGCAGTGACAGGGTCTCCTACGAGCAGTACTTC
CASSDRVSYEQYF